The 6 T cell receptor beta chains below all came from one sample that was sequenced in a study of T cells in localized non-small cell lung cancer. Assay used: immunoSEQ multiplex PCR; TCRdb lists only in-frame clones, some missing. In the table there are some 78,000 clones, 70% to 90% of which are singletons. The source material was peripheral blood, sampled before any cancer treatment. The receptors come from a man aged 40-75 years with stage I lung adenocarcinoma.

The CDR3 nucleotides read TGTGCCAGCAGTTTATCGGTCTCCACGGGAGCCTACGAGCAGTACTTC. Encoded protein: CASSLSVSTGAYEQYF. The chain carries TRBV27 and TRBJ2-7; D perhaps matches TRBD2 (6 bases). Trimming took off 0 bases at V and 2 bases at J, with 14 bases between the two ends. The CDR3 extends over 16 amino acids. The germline CDR1 and CDR2 sequences are MNHEY and SMNVEV (reference sequence).

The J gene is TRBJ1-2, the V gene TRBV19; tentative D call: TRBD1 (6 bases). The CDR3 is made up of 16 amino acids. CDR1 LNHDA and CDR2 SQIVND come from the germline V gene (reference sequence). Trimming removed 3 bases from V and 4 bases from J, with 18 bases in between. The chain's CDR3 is CASSIQVDSYSYGYTF. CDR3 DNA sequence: TGTGCCAGTAGTATTCAGGTGGACAGCTACAGCTATGGCTACACCTTC.

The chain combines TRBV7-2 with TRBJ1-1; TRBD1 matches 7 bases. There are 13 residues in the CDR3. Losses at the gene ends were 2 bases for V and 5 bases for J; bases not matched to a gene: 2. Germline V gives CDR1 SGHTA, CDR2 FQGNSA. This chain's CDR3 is CASSLTGATEAFF. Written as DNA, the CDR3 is TGTGCCAGCAGCTTAACAGGGGCGACTGAAGCTTTCTTT. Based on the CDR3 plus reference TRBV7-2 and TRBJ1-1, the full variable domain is GAGVSQSPSNKVTEKGKDVELRCDPISGHTALYWYRQSLGQGLEFLIYFQGNSAPDKSGLPSDRFSAERTGGSVSTLTIQRTQQEDSAVYLCASSLTGATEAFFGQGTRLTVV.

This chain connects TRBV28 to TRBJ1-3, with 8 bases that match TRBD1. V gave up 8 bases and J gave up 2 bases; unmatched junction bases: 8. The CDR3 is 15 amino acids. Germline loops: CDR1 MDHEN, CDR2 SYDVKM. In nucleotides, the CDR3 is TGTGCCAGCTTTATAGCAGGGGGCACTGGAAACACCATATATTTT. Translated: CASFIAGGTGNTIYF.

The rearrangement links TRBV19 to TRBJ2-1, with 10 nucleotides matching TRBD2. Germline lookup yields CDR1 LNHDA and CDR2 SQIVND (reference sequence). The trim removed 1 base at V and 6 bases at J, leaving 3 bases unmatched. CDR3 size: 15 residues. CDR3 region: CASSIVASGGNEQFF. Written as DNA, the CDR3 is TGTGCCAGTAGTATAGTCGCTAGCGGGGGCAATGAGCAGTTCTTC.

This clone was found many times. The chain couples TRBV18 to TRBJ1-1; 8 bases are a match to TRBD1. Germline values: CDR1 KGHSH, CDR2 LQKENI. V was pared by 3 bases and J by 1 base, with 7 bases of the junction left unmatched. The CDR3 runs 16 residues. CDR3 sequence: CASSPQLTGGNTEAFF. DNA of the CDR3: TGTGCCAGCTCACCCCAACTCACAGGGGGGAACACTGAAGCTTTCTTT. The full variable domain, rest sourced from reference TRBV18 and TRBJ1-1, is NAGVMQNPRHLVRRRGQEARLRCSPMKGHSHVYWYRQLPEEGLKFMVYLQKENIIDESGMPKERFSAEFPKEGPSILRIQQVVRGDSAAYFCASSPQLTGGNTEAFFGQGTRLTVV.